Each of the 18 T cell receptor beta chains below was sequenced from the same sample in a study of T-cell memory formation after mild COVID-19. A single record per CDR3 protein comes from TCRdb applying MiXCR to the 5' RACE reads. This repertoire shows 200,000 to 250,000 distinct CDR3 sequences, more than 8% found once; its top ten account for 20% to 25%. The sequenced sample consisted of PBMCs or a T cell subset sorted from them (not recorded which). Receptors were obtained from a man aged 18 to 30 who had mild COVID-19 (a few samples of this study predate the infection). Cell type and time point are not known.

This clonotype was seen a handful of times. The chain links TRBV2 to TRBJ2-4; D is unresolved. The CDR3 spans 13 residues. V was trimmed by 3 bases and J by 5 bases, leaving 8 bases between them. From germline, CDR1 is SNHLY and CDR2 FYNNEI. The CDR3 nucleotides read TGTGCCAGCAGTGATGGGCCGCAAAACATTCAGTACTTC. This translates into CASSDGPQNIQYF.

V gene TRBV18 combines with J gene TRBJ1-6; TRBD1 is a possible D gene (5 bases). Germline V gene data show CDR1 as KGHSH and CDR2 as LQKENI. Trimming cost V 3 bases and J 13 bases, with 13 bases left between them. This CDR3 has 13 amino acids. This CDR3 is CASSPKPEGPLHF. The DNA for the CDR3 is TGTGCCAGCTCACCTAAGCCCGAGGGGCCCCTCCACTTT.

The chain employs TRBV12-3 or TRBV12-4 and TRBJ1-2; 10 bases line up with TRBD1. The CDR3 consists of 14 residues. V was pared by 5 bases and J by 7 bases, with 7 bases of the junction left unmatched. The CDR3 region has the DNA TGTGCCAGCAGTGTGGGACAGGGGATTCTTGGCTACACCTTC. Encoded protein: CASSVGQGILGYTF.

The chain combines TRBV7-9 with TRBJ2-4, with a weak D call TRBD2 (6 bases). The V end was cut by 6 bases, the J end by 3 bases, with 15 bases between. This CDR3 contains 15 residues. Germline CDR1 SEHNR, CDR2 FQNEAQ (reference sequence). The CDR3 region is CASSVGEGGKNIQYF. The CDR3 nucleotides read TGTGCCAGCAGTGTAGGAGAGGGAGGCAAAAACATTCAGTACTTC.

The sample holds a few counts of this clonotype. This rearrangement joins TRBV7-3 to TRBJ2-2, with D possibly being TRBD1 or TRBD2 (5 bases each). Germline-derived CDR1 and CDR2 are SGHTA and FQGTGA. V was shortened by 5 bases and J by 8 bases, with 12 bases between the two germline ends. The length of the CDR3 is 13 residues. CDR3 sequence reads: CASSGTPQGELFF. The CDR3 DNA is TGTGCCAGCAGCGGGACCCCGCAAGGGGAGCTGTTTTTT. The variable domain in full, with the rest retrieved from reference TRBV7-3 and TRBJ2-2, is GAGVSQTPSNKVTEKGKYVELRCDPISGHTALYWYRQSLGQGPEFLIYFQGTGAADDSGLPNDRFFAVRPEGSVSTLKIQRTERGDSAVYLCASSGTPQGELFFGEGSRLTVL.

V gene TRBV6-2 or TRBV6-3 combines with J gene TRBJ2-1; tentatively, D is TRBD1 or TRBD2 (5 bases each). Deletions cut 2 bases from V and 4 bases from J, with 6 bases between. The CDR3 is 13 residues long. Germline CDR1 is MNHEY and CDR2 is SVGEGT. This CDR3 reads CASSYGTYNEQFF. The DNA of the CDR3 is TGTGCCAGCAGTTACGGGACGTACAATGAGCAGTTCTTC.

J is TRBJ1-5 and V is TRBV10-3, with TRBD1 as a possible D gene (6 bases). CDR1 and CDR2 from the germline V gene are ENHRY and SYGVKD. V lost 10 bases to trimming and J lost 5 bases, with 15 bases between them. The CDR3 runs 13 residues. CDR3 amino acids: CATRNRADQPQHF. Here the CDR3 DNA reads TGTGCCACCCGGAACAGGGCTGATCAGCCCCAGCATTTT.

This clonotype was detected only a few times. The gene calls are TRBV18 and TRBJ2-3; the match to TRBD1 covers 9 bases. The CDR3 totals 17 residues. The germline CDR1 and CDR2 sequences are KGHSH and LQKENI. Losses at the gene ends were 5 bases for V and 4 bases for J; bases not matched to a gene: 13. The CDR3 sequence is CASSYNPGTGTSDTQYF. The CDR3, as DNA: TGTGCCAGCTCATACAACCCCGGGACAGGGACGTCAGATACGCAGTATTTT.

This clonotype was seen many times. This chain uses TRBV10-3 with TRBJ2-1; TRBD2 agrees at 10 bases. From germline, CDR1 is ENHRY and CDR2 SYGVKD. CDR3 size: 15 residues. The V and J ends lost 10 bases and 3 bases, in that order; junction bases with no gene match: 9. DNA of the CDR3: TGTGCCACCGGGCCTAGCGGGGGCCACTACAATGAGCAGTTCTTC. This codes for CATGPSGGHYNEQFF.

The chain carries TRBV6-1 and TRBJ1-5; D not certain. Germline V gene data show CDR1 as MNHNS and CDR2 as SASEGT. CDR3 length: 14 amino acids. Trimming took off 4 bases at V and 1 base at J, with 8 bases between the two ends. CDR3 sequence (DNA): TGTGCCAGCAGTGGGGTTCAGAGCAATCAGCCCCAGCATTTT. Protein: CASSGVQSNQPQHF.

This clonotype appeared a few times. The V gene is TRBV7-9, the J gene TRBJ2-5, with D unresolved. The V gene's germline CDR1 is SEHNR and CDR2 FQNEAQ (reference sequence). The germline V and J ends were trimmed by 2 bases and 3 bases, with 13 bases remaining between them. The CDR3 runs to 15 residues. CDR3 sequence (DNA): TGTGCCAGCAGCTTATTTAGGCGGAATAAAGAGACCCAGTACTTC. Translating gives CASSLFRRNKETQYF.

CDR3 sequence (DNA): TGTGCCAGCAGCTTAGGGGGACAGATCTACGAGCAGTACGTC. It encodes CASSLGGQIYEQYV. The chain uses TRBV7-8 and TRBJ2-7; 7 bases are shared with TRBD1. The CDR3 runs 14 residues. CDR1 and CDR2 (germline): SGHVS, FQNEAQ. Losses at the gene ends were 1 base for V and 3 bases for J; bases not matched to a gene: 3.

This clonotype has a count of ten or more. V and J are TRBV7-2 and TRBJ1-1, with D maybe TRBD1 (5 bases). This CDR3 is built from 14 residues. V shed 3 bases and J shed 0 bases, with 8 bases lying between them. Germline V gene data show CDR1 as SGHTA and CDR2 as FQGNSA. The CDR3: CASSFTGMNTEAFF. The CDR3 bases are TGTGCCAGCAGCTTTACAGGTATGAACACTGAAGCTTTCTTT.

This clonotype occurred many times. The chain has TRBV5-1 and TRBJ2-2, with unresolved D. Trimming left V 0 bases short and J 2 bases short, with 8 bases between. CDR3 length equals 15 residues. The germline gives CDR1 SGHRS, CDR2 YFSETQ. CDR3: CASSLGASNTGELFF. The DNA for the CDR3 is TGCGCCAGCAGCTTGGGTGCGAGTAACACCGGGGAGCTGTTTTTT.

This clonotype was observed many times. For the CDR3, the DNA is TGCGCCAGCAGCCTCGGCAGTCCAGATACGCAGTATTTT. Translating gives CASSLGSPDTQYF. The chain combines TRBV4-1 with TRBJ2-3; no definite D call. CDR1 MGHRA and CDR2 YSYEKL come from the germline V gene. Trimming removed 4 bases at V and 4 bases at J, with 9 bases between. The CDR3 is 13 residues long.

This chain connects TRBV29-1 to TRBJ1-1, with 7 bases identical to TRBD1. CDR1 is SQVTM, CDR2 ANQGSEA, per germline. The CDR3 is 12 residues long. V was pared by 5 bases and J by 8 bases, with 8 bases of the junction left unmatched. For the CDR3, the DNA is TGCAGCGTTTATCCAGGGGGTGGAGAAGCTTTCTTT. Protein: CSVYPGGGEAFF.

This chain uses TRBV20-1 with TRBJ2-1, with D perhaps matching TRBD2 (5 bases). The germline CDR1 and CDR2 sequences are DFQATT and SNEGSKA (reference sequence). V was trimmed by 5 bases and J by 0 bases, leaving 11 bases between them. CDR3 length: 14 residues. CDR3 protein: CSAVPGSSYNEQFF. The CDR3 nucleotides are TGCAGTGCTGTACCGGGGAGCTCCTACAATGAGCAGTTCTTC.

This clonotype was found many times. The V call is TRBV11-2, the J call TRBJ1-2; tentatively, D is TRBD1 (6 bases). CDR3 size: 15 residues. Germline loops: CDR1 SGHAT, CDR2 FQNNGV. Trimming removed 4 bases at V and 8 bases at J, with 20 bases between. The CDR3 nucleotides read TGTGCCAGCAGCTCAGGCCCGGGGGGCCTTAGAGGCTACACCTTC. Translated, it gives CASSSGPGGLRGYTF.